This T cell receptor (beta chain) was recorded in a study of control samples from healthy donors and cancer patients. The assay was immunoSEQ multiplex PCR, and TCRdb's table has in-frame clones only and misses some. This table has roughly 130,000 clones, under 95% appearing once. The receptor was isolated from a man between 18 and 35 years old in good health. The sequenced sample was blood.

The CDR3 nucleotides read TGTGCCAGCAGTGCACCTGGGACAGGGGCGATGAACACTGAAGCTTTCTTT. Protein sequence: CASSAPGTGAMNTEAFF. The chain uses TRBV6-1 and TRBJ1-1, with TRBD1 matching over 10 bases. Per the germline V gene, CDR1 is MNHNS and CDR2 is SASEGT. J was trimmed by 0 bases and V by 4 bases; bases with no gene match: 8. CDR3 length: 17 amino acids.